The sequence of this TCR beta chain was determined in a study of blood T cell repertoires in COVID-19 (dated by TCRdb to the early 2020s). Study-level background: Samples from collaborators originated in the United States, Italy and Spain and spanned both the acute and convalescent phases of COVID-19. The prospective study material was composed of cDNA or gDNA derived from T cells, B-cell-depleted T cells, or PBMCs. Deeply sampled blood TCRbeta repertoires from subjects exposed to, actively infected with, or recovered from COVID-19 were included in the dataset. The repertoires were made available in a free public database intended to serve as a resource for research on the immune response to SARS-CoV-2. Samples came from the ongoing ImmuneRACE study (first 160 participants) plus 1,254 subjects from 6 global collaborators. A de-identified subject ID, COVID-19 status, age in years and sex were almost always included in the sample metadata. Where available, HLA class I and class II types were taken from metadata supplied by the sample provider and were not determined by assay-based typing. Beyond this particular receptor, the publication reports: The amount of clinical and demographic metadata varied by source and participant and was provided uncurated.

TCRbeta CDR3 regions were amplified from genomic DNA by means of the immunoSEQ Assay, a bias-controlled multiplex PCR. As for the authors' bioinformatics: Within the assay, amplification of reference gene primers was used to estimate how many nucleated cells each sample contained. To quantify the absolute abundance of each unique TCRbeta CDR3 rearrangement, sequence reads were collapsed and filtered. For each sample, productive Simpson clonality was calculated as the square root of Simpson's diversity index across productive rearrangements. Held by TCRdb, this immuneACCESS table contains in-frame sequences only and omits some clones. Under half of the omission traces to an unresolved V gene where checked; the cause of the rest is unknown. V and J calls and clone size are copied from that table; D and trimming were computed from the DNA. The sample has about 380,000 clones on record, 85% of them singletons. Together, the top ten hold 3% to 4.5% of the sample.

Whole blood was collected in K2EDTA tubes by collaborating institutions according to the institutions' own protocols. For TCRbeta analysis, collaborators shipped samples as frozen whole blood, isolated PBMCs, or DNA extracted from either of those sample types. CDR1 SGHAT and CDR2 FQNNGV were looked up in the germline V gene. Reading from cysteine to phenylalanine, the CDR3 counts 15 amino acids. Only the CDR3 DNA is retained, 45 bases long and in frame from the first base. Trimming takes 5 bases off V and 5 bases off J; junction bases not matched to a gene: 10. As concerns this clone: Its specific antigen is unknown. It has no much larger one-base neighbor in the sample; base qualities were not kept.

The TCR was taken from a woman in her late teens or twenties with acute or convalescent COVID-19. The chain is made from TRBV11-2 and TRBJ2-5; TRBD2 agrees with 8 junctional bases. The source material was peripheral blood. Here is the DNA: TGTGCCAGCAGCGCGACGACGGGGGGGTATGAGACCCAGTACTTC. Its product reads: CASSATTGGYETQYF.